The rows below give T cell receptor beta chains drawn from one sample of a study of cytomegalovirus exposure and HLA in healthy donors. The table came from immunoSEQ multiplex PCR; TCRdb's copy has only in-frame clones and leaves some out. The table shows about 160,000 clones, with more than 75% occurring only once. The sequenced sample was PBMCs. The receptors come from a man younger than 35 in good health and CMV-seropositive. The CDR3 runs from the conserved cysteine through the conserved F or W. A D gene is named only where the DNA matches it firmly.

d_call v_call cdr3_aa
NA TRBV7-3 CASSLTSNSYNEQFF
TRBD2 TRBV6-5 CASSYKSSGGGELFF
NA TRBV6-1 CASSEVLQGGYGYTF
NA TRBV5-5 CASSRLGGALGEQYF
TRBD2 TRBV5-1 CASSLGSGGLSTDTQYF
TRBD2 TRBV11-2 CASSPGGNEQFF
NA TRBV7-9 CASSPGLDTQYF
TRBD1 TRBV18 CASSPGQGNYGYTF
NA TRBV19 CASRISSGDTQYF
NA TRBV5-6 CASSFEGSGTEKLFF
TRBD2 TRBV20-1 CSALRGEQYF
NA TRBV18 CASSRGTSGYGYTF
NA TRBV7-2 CASSSRDSYNEQFF
NA TRBV6-5 CASSTQAGIGGYTF
NA TRBV6-5 CASSYSGTSNTEAFF
TRBD2 TRBV7-2 CASSLDLAGGRNSQYF
NA TRBV7-2 CASSSGRSGNTIYF
TRBD2 TRBV5-1 CASRAGGTDTQYF